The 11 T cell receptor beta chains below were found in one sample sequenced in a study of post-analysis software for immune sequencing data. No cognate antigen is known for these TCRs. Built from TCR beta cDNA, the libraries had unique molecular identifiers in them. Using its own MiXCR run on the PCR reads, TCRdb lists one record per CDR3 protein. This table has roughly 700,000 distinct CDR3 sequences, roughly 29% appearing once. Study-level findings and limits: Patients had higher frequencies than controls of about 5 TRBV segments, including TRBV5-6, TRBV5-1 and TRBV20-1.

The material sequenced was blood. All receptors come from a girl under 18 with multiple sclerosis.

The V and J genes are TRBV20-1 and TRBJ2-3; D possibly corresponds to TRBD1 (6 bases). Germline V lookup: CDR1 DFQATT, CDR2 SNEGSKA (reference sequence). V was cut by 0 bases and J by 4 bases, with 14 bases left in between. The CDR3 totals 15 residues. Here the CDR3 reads CSAREQGNPPDTQYF. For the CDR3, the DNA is TGCAGTGCTAGAGAGCAGGGGAATCCCCCAGATACGCAGTATTTT.

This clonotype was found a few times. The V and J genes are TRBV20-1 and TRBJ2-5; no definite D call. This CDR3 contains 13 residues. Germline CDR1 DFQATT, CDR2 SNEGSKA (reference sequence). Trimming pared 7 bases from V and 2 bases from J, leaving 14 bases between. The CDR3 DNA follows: TGCAGTGGAGAGGAGTCCAGACAAGAGACCCAGTACTTC. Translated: CSGEESRQETQYF.

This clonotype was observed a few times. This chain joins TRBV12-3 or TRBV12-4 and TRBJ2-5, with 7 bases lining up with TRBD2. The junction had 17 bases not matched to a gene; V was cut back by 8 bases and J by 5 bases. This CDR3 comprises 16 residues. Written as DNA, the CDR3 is TGTGCCAGCGGCCGAGGTACCGGGACCGGGAGGGAGACCCAGTACTTC. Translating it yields CASGRGTGTGRETQYF.

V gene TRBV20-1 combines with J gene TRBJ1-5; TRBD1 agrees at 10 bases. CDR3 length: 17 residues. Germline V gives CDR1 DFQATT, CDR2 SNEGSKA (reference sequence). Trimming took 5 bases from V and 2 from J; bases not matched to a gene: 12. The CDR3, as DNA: TGCAGTGCTTCTCAGACAGGGGGCGGGGGTGGCAATCAGCCCCAGCATTTT. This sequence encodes CSASQTGGGGGNQPQHF.

Written as DNA, the CDR3 is TGCAGTGCTAGACCACCAGGGGATGTTAATGAAAAACTGTTTTTT. This encodes CSARPPGDVNEKLFF. This chain joins TRBV20-1 and TRBJ1-4, with D possibly matching TRBD1 (6 bases). V was trimmed by 2 bases and J by 4 bases, leaving 14 bases between them. Germline-derived CDR1 and CDR2 are DFQATT and SNEGSKA (reference sequence). The CDR3 is 15 amino acids.

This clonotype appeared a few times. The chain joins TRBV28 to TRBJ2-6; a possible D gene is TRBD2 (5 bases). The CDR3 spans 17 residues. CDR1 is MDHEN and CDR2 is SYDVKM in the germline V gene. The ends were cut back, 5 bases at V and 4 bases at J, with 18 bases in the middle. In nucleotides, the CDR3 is TGTGCCAGCAGTCTTCCCAATCCGGGGAAGGGGGCCAACGTCCTGACTTTC. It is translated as CASSLPNPGKGANVLTF. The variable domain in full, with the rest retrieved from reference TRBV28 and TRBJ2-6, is DVKVTQSSRYLVKRTGEKVFLECVQDMDHENMFWYRQDPGLGLRLIYFSYDVKMKEKGDIPEGYSVSREKKERFSLILESASTNQTSMYLCASSLPNPGKGANVLTFGAGSRLTVL.

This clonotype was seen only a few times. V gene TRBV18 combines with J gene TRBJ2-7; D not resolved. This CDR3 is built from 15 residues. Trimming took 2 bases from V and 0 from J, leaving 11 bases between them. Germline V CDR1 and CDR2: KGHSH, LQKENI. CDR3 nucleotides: TGTGCCAGCTCACCAGGAGTAGGAAGCTCCTACGAGCAGTACTTC. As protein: CASSPGVGSSYEQYF.

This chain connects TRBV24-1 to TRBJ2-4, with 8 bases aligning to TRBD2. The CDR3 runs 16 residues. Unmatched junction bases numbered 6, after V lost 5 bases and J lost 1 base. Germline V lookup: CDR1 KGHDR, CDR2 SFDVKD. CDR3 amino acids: CATSGNGGAAKNIQYF. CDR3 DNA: TGTGCCACCAGTGGGAACGGGGGGGCGGCCAAAAACATTCAGTACTTC.

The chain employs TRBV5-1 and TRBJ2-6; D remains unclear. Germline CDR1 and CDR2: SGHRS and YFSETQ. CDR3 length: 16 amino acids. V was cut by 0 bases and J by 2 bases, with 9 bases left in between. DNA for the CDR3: TGCGCCAGCAGCTTGGTTATCGGTGCTGGGGCCAACGTCCTGACTTTC. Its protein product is CASSLVIGAGANVLTF.

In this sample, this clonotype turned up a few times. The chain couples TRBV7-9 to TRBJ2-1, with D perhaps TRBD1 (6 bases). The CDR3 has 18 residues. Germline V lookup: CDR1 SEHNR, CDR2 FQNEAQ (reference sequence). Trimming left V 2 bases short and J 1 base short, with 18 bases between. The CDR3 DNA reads TGTGCCAGCAGCTTAAGGTCAGGGGCACTAGGTTCCTACAATGAGCAGTTCTTC. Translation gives CASSLRSGALGSYNEQFF.

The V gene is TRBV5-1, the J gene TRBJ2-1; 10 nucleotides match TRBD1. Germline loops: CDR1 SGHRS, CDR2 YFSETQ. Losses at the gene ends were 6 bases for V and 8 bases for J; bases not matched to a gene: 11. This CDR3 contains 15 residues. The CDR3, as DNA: TGCGCCAGCAACACCGACAGGGGGCCATGGGATGAGCAGTTCTTC. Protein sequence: CASNTDRGPWDEQFF. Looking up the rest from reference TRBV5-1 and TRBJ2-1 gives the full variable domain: KAGVTQTPRYLIKTRGQQVTLSCSPISGHRSVSWYQQTPGQGLQFLFEYFSETQRNKGNFPGRFSGRQFSNSRSEMNVSTLELGDSALYLCASNTDRGPWDEQFFGPGTRLTVL.